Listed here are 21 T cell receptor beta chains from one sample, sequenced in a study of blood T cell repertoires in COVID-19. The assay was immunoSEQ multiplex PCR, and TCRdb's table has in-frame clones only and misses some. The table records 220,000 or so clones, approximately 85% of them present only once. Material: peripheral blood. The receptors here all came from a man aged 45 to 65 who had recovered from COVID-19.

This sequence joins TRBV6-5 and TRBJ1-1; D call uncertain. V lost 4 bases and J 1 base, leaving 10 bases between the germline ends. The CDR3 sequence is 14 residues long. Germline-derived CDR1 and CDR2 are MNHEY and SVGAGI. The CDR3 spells CASSLTYRNTEAFF. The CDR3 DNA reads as TGTGCCAGCAGTTTAACTTACAGGAACACTGAAGCTTTCTTT.

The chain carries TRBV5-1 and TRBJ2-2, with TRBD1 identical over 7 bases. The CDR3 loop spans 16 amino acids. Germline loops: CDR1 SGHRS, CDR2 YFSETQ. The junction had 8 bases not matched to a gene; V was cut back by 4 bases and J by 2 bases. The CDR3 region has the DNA TGCGCCAGCAGCCCCATTCACAGGGGAAACACCGGGGAGCTGTTTTTT. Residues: CASSPIHRGNTGELFF.

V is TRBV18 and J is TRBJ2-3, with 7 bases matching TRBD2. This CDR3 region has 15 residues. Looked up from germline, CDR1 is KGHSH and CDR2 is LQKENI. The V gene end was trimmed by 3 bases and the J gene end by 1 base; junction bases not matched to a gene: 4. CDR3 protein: CASSPAGVRTDTQYF. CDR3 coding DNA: TGTGCCAGCTCACCGGCGGGAGTACGCACAGATACGCAGTATTTT.

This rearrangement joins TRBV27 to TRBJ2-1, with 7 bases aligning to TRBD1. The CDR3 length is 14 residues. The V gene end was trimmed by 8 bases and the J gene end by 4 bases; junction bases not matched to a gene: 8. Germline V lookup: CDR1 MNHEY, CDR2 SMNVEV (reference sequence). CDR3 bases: TGTGCCAGCCGCCGGACAGGTGCGTACAATGAGCAGTTCTTC. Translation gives CASRRTGAYNEQFF.

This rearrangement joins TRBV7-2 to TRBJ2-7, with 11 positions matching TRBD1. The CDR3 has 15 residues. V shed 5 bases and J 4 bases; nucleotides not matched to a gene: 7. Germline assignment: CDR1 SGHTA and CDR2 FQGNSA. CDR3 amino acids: CASSGRTGGAYEQYF. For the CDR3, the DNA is TGTGCCAGCAGCGGACGGACAGGGGGCGCGTACGAGCAGTACTTC.

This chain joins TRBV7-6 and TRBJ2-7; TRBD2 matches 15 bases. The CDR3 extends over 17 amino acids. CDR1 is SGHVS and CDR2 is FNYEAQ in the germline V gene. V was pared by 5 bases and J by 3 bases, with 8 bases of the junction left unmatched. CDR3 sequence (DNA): TGTGCCAGCAGCCCCGGACTAGCGGGAGGGAAGTTCTACGAGCAGTACTTC. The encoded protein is CASSPGLAGGKFYEQYF. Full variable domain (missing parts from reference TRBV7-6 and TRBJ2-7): GAGVSQSPRYKVTKRGQDVALRCDPISGHVSLYWYRQALGQGPEFLTYFNYEAQQDKSGLPNDRFSAERPEGSISTLTIQRTEQRDSAMYRCASSPGLAGGKFYEQYFGPGTRLTVT.

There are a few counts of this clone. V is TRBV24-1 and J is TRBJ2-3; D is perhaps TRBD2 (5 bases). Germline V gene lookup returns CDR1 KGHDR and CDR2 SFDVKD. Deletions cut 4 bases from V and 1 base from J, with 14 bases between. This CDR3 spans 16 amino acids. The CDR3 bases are TGTGCCACCAGTGACCCGGGATATGTCGGCACAGATACGCAGTATTTT. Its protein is CATSDPGYVGTDTQYF.

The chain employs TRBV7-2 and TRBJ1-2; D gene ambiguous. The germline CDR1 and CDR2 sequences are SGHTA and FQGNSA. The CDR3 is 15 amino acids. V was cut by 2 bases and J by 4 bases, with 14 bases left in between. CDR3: CASSLSHVSSYGYTF. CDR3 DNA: TGTGCCAGCAGCTTATCACACGTTTCCTCCTATGGCTACACCTTC.

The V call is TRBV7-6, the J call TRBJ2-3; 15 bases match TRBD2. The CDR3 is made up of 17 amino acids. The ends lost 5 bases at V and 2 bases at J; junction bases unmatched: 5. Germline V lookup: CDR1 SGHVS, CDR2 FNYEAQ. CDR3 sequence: CASSKGLAGGITDTQYF. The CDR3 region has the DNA TGTGCCAGCAGCAAGGGACTAGCGGGAGGTATCACAGATACGCAGTATTTT.

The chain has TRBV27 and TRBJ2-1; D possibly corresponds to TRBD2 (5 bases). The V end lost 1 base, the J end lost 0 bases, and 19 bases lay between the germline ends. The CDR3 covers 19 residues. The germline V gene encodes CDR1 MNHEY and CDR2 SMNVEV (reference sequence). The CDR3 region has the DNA TGTGCCAGCAGTTTATTAAAAGGCCAGCGGTTAAGCTCCTACAATGAGCAGTTCTTC. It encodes CASSLLKGQRLSSYNEQFF.

The CDR3 nucleotides read TGCGCCAGCAGTGAGTCTTCCGAGGCTTGGACAGCGACGGGGCAGTACTTC. Translation: CASSESSEAWTATGQYF. V is TRBV10-2 and J is TRBJ2-7, with D possibly matching TRBD1 (6 bases). Per germline, CDR1 WSHSY and CDR2 SAAADI. V was shortened by 0 bases and J by 9 bases, with 24 bases between the two germline ends. This CDR3 is 17 amino acids long.

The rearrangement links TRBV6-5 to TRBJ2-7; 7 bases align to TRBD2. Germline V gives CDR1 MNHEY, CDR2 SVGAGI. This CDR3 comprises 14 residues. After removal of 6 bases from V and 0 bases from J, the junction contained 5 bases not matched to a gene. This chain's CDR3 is CASSTSVSSYEQYF. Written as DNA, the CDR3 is TGTGCCAGCAGCACTAGCGTCTCCTCCTACGAGCAGTACTTC.

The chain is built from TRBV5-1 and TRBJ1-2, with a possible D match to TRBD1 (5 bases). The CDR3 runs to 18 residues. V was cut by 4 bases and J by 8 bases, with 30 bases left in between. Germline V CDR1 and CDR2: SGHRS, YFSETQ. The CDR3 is CASSHSGTLNFPPGGYTF. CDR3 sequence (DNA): TGCGCCAGCAGCCATAGCGGGACCCTAAATTTCCCACCAGGCGGCTACACCTTC. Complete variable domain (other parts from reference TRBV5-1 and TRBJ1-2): KAGVTQTPRYLIKTRGQQVTLSCSPISGHRSVSWYQQTPGQGLQFLFEYFSETQRNKGNFPGRFSGRQFSNSRSEMNVSTLELGDSALYLCASSHSGTLNFPPGGYTFGSGTRLTVV.

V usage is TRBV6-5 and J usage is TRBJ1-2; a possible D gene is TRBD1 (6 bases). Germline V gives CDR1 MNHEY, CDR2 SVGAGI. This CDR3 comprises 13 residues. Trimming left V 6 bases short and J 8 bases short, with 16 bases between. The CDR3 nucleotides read TGTGCCAGCAGGCCCCCGGACAGCCTGGGCTACACCTTC. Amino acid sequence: CASRPPDSLGYTF.

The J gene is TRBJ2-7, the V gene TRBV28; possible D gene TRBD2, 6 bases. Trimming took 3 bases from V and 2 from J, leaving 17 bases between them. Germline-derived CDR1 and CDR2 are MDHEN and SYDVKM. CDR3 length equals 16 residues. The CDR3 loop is CASSLGPSSATYEQYF. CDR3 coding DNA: TGTGCCAGCAGTTTGGGCCCTTCTAGCGCGACCTACGAGCAGTACTTC.

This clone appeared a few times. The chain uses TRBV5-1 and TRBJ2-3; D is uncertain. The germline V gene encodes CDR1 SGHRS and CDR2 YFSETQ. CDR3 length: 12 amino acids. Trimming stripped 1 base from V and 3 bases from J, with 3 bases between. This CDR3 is CASSLSTDTQYF. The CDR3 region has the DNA TGCGCCAGCAGCTTGTCGACAGATACGCAGTATTTT.

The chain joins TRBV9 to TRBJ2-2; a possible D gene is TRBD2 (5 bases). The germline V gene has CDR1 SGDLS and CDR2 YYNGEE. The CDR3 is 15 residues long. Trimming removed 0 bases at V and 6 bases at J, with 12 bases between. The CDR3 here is CASSVVTGMAGELFF. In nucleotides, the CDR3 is TGTGCCAGCAGCGTAGTAACGGGAATGGCCGGGGAGCTGTTTTTT. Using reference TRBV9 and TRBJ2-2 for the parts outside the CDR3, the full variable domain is DSGVTQTPKHLITATGQRVTLRCSPRSGDLSVYWYQQSLDQGLQFLIQYYNGEERAKGNILERFSAQQFPDLHSELNLSSLELGDSALYFCASSVVTGMAGELFFGEGSRLTVL.

In nucleotides, the CDR3 is TGTGCCAGCAGCCTAGAGGGAAAACTGTTTTTT. Residues: CASSLEGKLFF. V usage is TRBV12-3 or TRBV12-4 and J usage is TRBJ1-4; D gene unclear. This CDR3 is 11 amino acids long. The V end lost 6 bases, the J end lost 10 bases, and 9 bases lay between the germline ends.

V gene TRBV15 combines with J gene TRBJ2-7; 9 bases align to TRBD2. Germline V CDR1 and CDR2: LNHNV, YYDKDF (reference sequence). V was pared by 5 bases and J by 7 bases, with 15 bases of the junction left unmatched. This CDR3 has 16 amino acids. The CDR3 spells CATSPRIAGVLWEQYF. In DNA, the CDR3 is TGTGCCACCAGCCCTAGAATAGCGGGAGTCTTGTGGGAGCAGTACTTC.

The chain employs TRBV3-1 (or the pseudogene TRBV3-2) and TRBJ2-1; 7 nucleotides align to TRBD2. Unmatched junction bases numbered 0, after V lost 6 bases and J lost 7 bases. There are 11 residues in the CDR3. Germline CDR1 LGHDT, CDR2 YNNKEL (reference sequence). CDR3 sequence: CASRRGNEQFF. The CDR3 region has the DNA TGTGCCAGCAGGCGGGGGAATGAGCAGTTCTTC.

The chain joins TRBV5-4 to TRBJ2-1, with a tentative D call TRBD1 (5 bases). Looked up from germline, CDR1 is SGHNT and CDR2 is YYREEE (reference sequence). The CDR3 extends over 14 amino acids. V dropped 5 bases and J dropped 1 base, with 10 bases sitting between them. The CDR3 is CASRDSGSYNEQFF. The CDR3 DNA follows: TGTGCCAGCAGAGACAGTGGTTCCTACAATGAGCAGTTCTTC.